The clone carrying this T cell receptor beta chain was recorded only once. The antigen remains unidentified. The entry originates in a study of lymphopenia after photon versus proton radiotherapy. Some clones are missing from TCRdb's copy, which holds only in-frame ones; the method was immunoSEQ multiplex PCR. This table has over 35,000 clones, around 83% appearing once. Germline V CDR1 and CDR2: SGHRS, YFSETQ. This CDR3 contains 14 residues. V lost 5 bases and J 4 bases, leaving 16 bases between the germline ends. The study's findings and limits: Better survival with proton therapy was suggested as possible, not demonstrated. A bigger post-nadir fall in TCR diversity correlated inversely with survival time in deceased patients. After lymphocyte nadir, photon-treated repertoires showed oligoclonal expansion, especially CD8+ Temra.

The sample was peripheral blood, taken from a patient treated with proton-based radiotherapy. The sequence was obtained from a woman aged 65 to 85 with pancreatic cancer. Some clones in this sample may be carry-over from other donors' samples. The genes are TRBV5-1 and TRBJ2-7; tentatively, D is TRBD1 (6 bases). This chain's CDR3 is CASRLGTGSYEQYF. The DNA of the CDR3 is TGCGCCAGCAGGCTCGGCACAGGGTCTTACGAGCAGTACTTC.